This TCR beta chain derives from a study of CD8+ T cells in alopecia areata. Overall study: Twice daily, treated patients received 5 to 10 mg of oral tofacitinib. Tofacitinib lasted 6 to 18 months, then 6 months off drug.

V was clipped by 5 bases and J by 3 bases, with 8 bases between them. The CDR3 totals 12 residues. CDR1 is SQVTM and CDR2 is ANQGSEA in the germline V gene. Sequencing used cDNA as its template, made by extracting RNA and reverse transcribing it. Here immunoSEQ multiplex PCR was the method, and the copy in TCRdb shows in-frame clones only, minus some. The table lists around 98,000 clones, roughly 42% of them singletons, with around 0.8% in the top ten. Study-wide results and caveats: Researchers reported that TCR sharing among patients proved less clear than in mice, possibly HLA-linked. Compared with normal scalp, lesional scalp had higher clonality and more expanded CD8+ clones.

Only a few counts were recorded for this clone. Its antigen is unidentified. Other DNA sequences from this sample encode an identical CDR3 as well. The receptor was isolated from a human donor with alopecia areata. Sequencing input: CD4+ T cells sorted from blood. The chain joins TRBV29-1 to TRBJ1-3; D unresolved. The CDR3 DNA is TGCAGCGTTACAGAAAGTGGAAACACCATATATTTT. It yields the protein CSVTESGNTIYF.